Below are 12 T cell receptor beta chains sequenced from a single sample in a study of cytomegalovirus exposure and HLA in healthy donors. The PCR employed 60 Vbeta primers together with 13 Jbeta primers. Measured with immunoSEQ multiplex PCR; TCRdb has only the in-frame clones, and not every one. The data hold 100,000 to 150,000 clones, with around 8.5% observed a single time. The sample consisted of PBMCs. The source of these receptors is a man aged 40-49 years in good health and CMV-seronegative.

The J gene is TRBJ1-1, the V gene TRBV30; TRBD1 aligns across 9 bases. The CDR3 contains 14 residues. The germline V gene has CDR1 GTSNPN and CDR2 SVGIG (reference sequence). Trimming at V came to 4 bases and at J to 4 bases, leaving 7 bases not matched to a gene. This CDR3 is CAWTLGTGITEAFF. The CDR3, as DNA: TGTGCCTGGACCCTTGGGACAGGGATCACTGAAGCTTTCTTT. The complete variable domain, with remaining parts taken from reference TRBV30 and TRBJ1-1, reads SQTIHQWPATLVQPVGSPLSLECTVEGTSNPNLYWYRQAAGRGLQLLFYSVGIGQISSEVPQNLSASRPQDRQFILSSKKLLLSDSGFYLCAWTLGTGITEAFFGQGTRLTVV.

There are a few counts of this clone. The chain carries TRBV7-2 and TRBJ1-5; TRBD1 might be the D (5 bases). The CDR3 contains 15 residues. Germline CDR1 is SGHTA and CDR2 is FQGNSA. The V gene lost 5 bases and the J gene lost 5 bases, with 16 bases spanning the gap. For the CDR3, the DNA is TGTGCCAGCAGCCCAAGTGGGCAGGGCCATCAGCCCCAGCATTTT. Residues: CASSPSGQGHQPQHF. The variable domain in full, completed from reference TRBV7-2 and TRBJ1-5, reads GAGVSQSPSNKVTEKGKDVELRCDPISGHTALYWYRQSLGQGLEFLIYFQGNSAPDKSGLPSDRFSAERTGGSVSTLTIQRTQQEDSAVYLCASSPSGQGHQPQHFGDGTRLSIL.

This clone came up a few times. The rearrangement links TRBV2 to TRBJ2-1, with 9 nucleotides matching TRBD1. Per germline, CDR1 SNHLY and CDR2 FYNNEI. The CDR3 has 20 amino acids. V was pared by 1 base and J by 5 bases, with 18 bases of the junction left unmatched. CDR3 DNA: TGTGCCAGCAGTGAAGACACAGGGGGCTTTTTAAGTTTTTCACACAATGAGCAGTTCTTC. It is translated as CASSEDTGGFLSFSHNEQFF.

This clone has a handful of counts. V gene TRBV5-6 combines with J gene TRBJ2-3; maybe TRBD2 (6 bases). Trimming left V 2 bases short and J 0 bases short, with 10 bases between. The CDR3 loop spans 15 amino acids. CDR1 is SGHDT, CDR2 YYEEEE, per germline. As DNA, the CDR3 is TGTGCCAGCAGCTTCGGGACTGTTAGCACAGATACGCAGTATTTT. This gives the protein CASSFGTVSTDTQYF.

The genes are TRBV5-1 and TRBJ2-5; a possible D gene is TRBD2 (8 bases). The V and J ends lost 3 bases and 6 bases respectively, with 18 bases between them. The germline CDR1 and CDR2 sequences are SGHRS and YFSETQ. CDR3 length: 15 residues. CDR3 coding DNA: TGCGCCAGCAGCTGGGGACTAGGGGGCGCGAAGACCCAGTACTTC. It encodes CASSWGLGGAKTQYF.

Of note for this clone: The CDR3 carries no conserved terminal phenylalanine or tryptophan, so it likely arises from a read error. Here the CDR3 reads CASSAQGEGYTV. The CDR3 DNA follows: TGCGCCAGCAGTGCACAGGGCGAGGGGTACACCGTC. The chain is built from TRBV5-1 and TRBJ1-2; perhaps TRBD1 as D (6 bases). This CDR3 has 12 amino acids. V was pared by 5 bases and J by 11 bases, with 16 bases between. Germline V gives CDR1 SGHRS, CDR2 YFSETQ.

The gene calls are TRBV18 and TRBJ2-5; possible D gene TRBD1, 5 bases. There are 16 residues in the CDR3. Deletions cut 0 bases from V and 5 bases from J, with 16 bases between. CDR1 is KGHSH and CDR2 is LQKENI in the germline V gene. The CDR3 here is CASSPPSSRDGETQYF. The CDR3, as DNA: TGTGCCAGCTCACCACCGAGTAGCAGGGATGGGGAGACCCAGTACTTC.

The J gene is TRBJ2-1, the V gene TRBV15; perhaps TRBD2 as D (6 bases). Germline lookup yields CDR1 LNHNV and CDR2 YYDKDF (reference sequence). CDR3 length: 13 residues. Trimming removed 8 bases at V and 0 bases at J, with 8 bases between. CDR3 bases: TGTGCCACCCGGGGGTCCTCCTACAATGAGCAGTTCTTC. Translated: CATRGSSYNEQFF.

For this clone: The junction differs from germline at one of its ends, possibly a read error. The rearrangement uses TRBV6-1 and TRBJ1-2; tentatively, D is TRBD1 (6 bases). The CDR3 is 14 residues long. The V gene's germline CDR1 is MNHNS and CDR2 SASEGT. CDR3 DNA: TGTGCCAGCAGTGAAGGGACAGAGTATTTTGGCTACGCCTTC. This codes for CASSEGTEYFGYAF.

As regards this clone: Lacking the conserved final phenylalanine or tryptophan, this CDR3 likely reflects a read error. It is unclear where the CDR3 begins or ends on the DNA, so no DNA is shown, and the CDR3 is as TCRdb lists it. The same CDR3 can be traced to other DNA sequences in this sample. The CDR3 region is CASSEQIYSNQPKHL. J is TRBJ1-5 and V is TRBV6-1; the listed D gene, TRBD1, was not tested against the DNA. The germline V gene has CDR1 MNHNS and CDR2 SASEGT. The CDR3 totals 15 residues, both ends included.

This clone showed up just a few times. Written as DNA, the CDR3 is TGTGCCAGCAGCCCCGCCGGCTATGGCTACACCTTC. Protein: CASSPAGYGYTF. The chain combines TRBV11-2 with TRBJ1-2, with D unresolved. V was shortened by 5 bases and J by 4 bases, with 8 bases between the two germline ends. Germline CDR1 is SGHAT and CDR2 is FQNNGV. The CDR3 contains 12 residues.

The chain carries TRBV6-5 and TRBJ2-4, with 7 bases matching TRBD2. The CDR3 spans 13 residues. Germline V gene lookup returns CDR1 MNHEY and CDR2 SVGAGI. The junction had 5 bases not matched to a gene; V was cut back by 6 bases and J by 6 bases. CDR3 nucleotides: TGTGCCAGCAGCGGGGCGGGGGTAAACATTCAGTACTTC. Translation: CASSGAGVNIQYF.